This TCR beta chain is drawn from a study of blood T cell repertoires in COVID-19 (dated by TCRdb to 2018 to 2020). In the study overall: Samples from collaborators originated in the United States, Italy and Spain and spanned both the acute and convalescent phases of COVID-19. The material from the prospective study consisted of cDNA or gDNA derived from T cells, B-cell-depleted T cells, or PBMCs. The samples were drawn from two sources: the first 160 participants of the ongoing ImmuneRACE study, and fewer than 1,500 subjects contributed by 6 global collaborators. Subjects who had been exposed to COVID-19, were actively infected with it, or had recovered from it provided the deeply sampled blood TCRbeta repertoires that made up the dataset. A de-identified subject ID, COVID-19 status, age in years and sex were almost always included in the sample metadata. Where HLA class I and class II types were available, the types were taken from metadata supplied by the sample provider, not from assay-based typing. The repertoires were made available in a free public database intended to serve as a resource for research on the immune response to SARS-CoV-2.

Each collaborating institution followed its own protocols to collect whole blood in K2EDTA tubes. For TCRbeta analysis, collaborators shipped samples as frozen whole blood, isolated PBMCs, or DNA extracted from either of those sample types. The investigation overall reported the following: The quantity of clinical and demographic metadata differed by source and by participant and was supplied without curation.

Concerning this clone itself: Its target antigen remains unknown. Base qualities are missing; no much larger clone stands one base away. Other DNA variants within this sample encode the same CDR3.

The immunoSEQ Assay, a bias-controlled multiplex PCR, was used to amplify TCRbeta CDR3 regions from genomic DNA. Regarding the original processing steps: Nucleated cell counts per sample were estimated from amplification of reference gene primers within the assay. To quantify the absolute abundance of each unique TCRbeta CDR3 rearrangement, sequence reads were collapsed and filtered. Productive Simpson clonality was computed per sample as the square root of Simpson's diversity index over productive rearrangements. Here the immuneACCESS table is served through TCRdb, limited to in-frame sequences with V and J called. Missing clones are a known gap in these copies; in checked studies unresolved V genes cover under half, and the rest lacks a known reason. D and trimming were read from the DNA, whereas the V and J calls and clone size are those reported in that table. This sample is represented by approximately 140,000 clones; 88% of them were singletons. Of the sample, 2% to 2.5% falls within the top ten clones.

CDR1 LNHDA and CDR2 SQIVND were looked up in the germline V gene (reference sequence). V lost 4 bases and J lost 3 bases, and the count of bases not matched to a germline gene is 4. The CDR3 contains 15 residues, cysteine and phenylalanine counted. The only DNA kept is the CDR3, 45 bases in frame from the first base. Recombination connected TRBV19 to TRBJ1-4, and TRBD1 matches 8 of the central bases. The specimen sequenced was peripheral blood. The source is a human donor in a cohort sampled during active COVID-19. The sequenced DNA is TGTGCCAGTAGTACCCAGGGGGCTGCTAATGAAAAACTGTTTTTT. This encodes CASSTQGAANEKLFF.